These 11 T cell receptor beta chains came from one sample sequenced in a study of human thymus T cells. The assay was immunoSEQ multiplex PCR, and TCRdb's table has in-frame clones only and misses some. The sample has around 120,000 clones, about 93% seen once. From resections taken during corrective heart surgery, the thymus tissue was obtained. The specimen sequenced was thymus tissue. The receptors were sampled from a boy younger than two with a congenital heart defect but otherwise immunologically healthy.

The chain carries TRBV1 and TRBJ1-1; no check of the table's D call, TRBD1, against the DNA was made. TRBV1 is a pseudogene segment. The CDR3 is 15 amino acids. In nucleotides, the CDR3 is TGCACCAGCAGCAAAACGGACAGGGTTGATGGTGAAGCTTTCTTT. This sequence encodes CTSSKTDRVDGEAFF.

The chain's CDR3 is CAWGRTTGRHQPQHF. The CDR3 DNA reads as TGTGCCTGGGGGAGGACGACCGGGAGGCATCAGCCCCAGCATTTT. The chain joins TRBV30 to TRBJ1-5; D is undetermined. The CDR3 runs 15 residues. Looked up from germline, CDR1 is GTSNPN and CDR2 is SVGIG (reference sequence). V lost 5 bases, J lost 5 bases, and 19 bases lay in between.

The table lists this clone with a few counts. This rearrangement joins TRBV9 to TRBJ1-6; 7 bases are a match to TRBD1. The CDR3 covers 16 residues. Germline values: CDR1 SGDLS, CDR2 YYNGEE. After removal of 3 bases from V and 4 bases from J, the junction contained 7 bases not matched to a gene. CDR3: CASSALGTAYNSPLHF. The DNA for the CDR3 is TGTGCCAGCAGCGCCCTCGGGACAGCTTATAATTCACCCCTCCACTTT.

The J gene is TRBJ1-1, the V gene TRBV7-2, with 12 positions matching TRBD1. Germline values: CDR1 SGHTA, CDR2 FQGNSA. After removal of 2 bases from V and 3 bases from J, the junction contained 10 bases not matched to a gene. The CDR3 covers 18 residues. CDR3 coding DNA: TGTGCCAGCAGCTTACGGGGGCGGGACAGGGGGCGAGACACTGAAGCTTTCTTT. It specifies CASSLRGRDRGRDTEAFF.

The V and J genes are TRBV5-3 and TRBJ2-5; 15 nucleotides line up with TRBD2. TRBV5-3 qualifies as an ORF whose function is uncertain. J lost 1 base, V lost 4 bases, and 5 bases had no gene match. The CDR3 runs to 17 residues. The CDR3 region has the DNA TGTGCCAGAAGCCTGGGGACTAGCGGGGGGACCCAAGAGACCCAGTACTTC. Amino acids: CARSLGTSGGTQETQYF.

V and J are TRBV7-9 and TRBJ1-1, with a weak D call TRBD1 (6 bases). V lost 3 bases and J lost 3, with 20 bases in between. CDR1 and CDR2 from the germline V gene are SEHNR and FQNEAQ (reference sequence). CDR3 size: 17 residues. The CDR3 here is CASSLPSWGGRDTEAFF. Here the CDR3 DNA reads TGTGCCAGCAGCTTGCCTAGTTGGGGGGGCCGGGACACTGAAGCTTTCTTT. Variable domain in full (rest from reference TRBV7-9 and TRBJ1-1): DTGVSQNPRHKITKRGQNVTFRCDPISEHNRLYWYRQTLGQGPEFLTYFQNEAQLEKSRLLSDRFSAERPKGSFSTLEIQRTEQGDSAMYLCASSLPSWGGRDTEAFFGQGTRLTVV.

The CDR3 DNA reads TGCAGCGTTGAAGATACGCAGGCTAAGTCACTGACTAACTATGGCTACACCTTC. It is translated as CSVEDTQAKSLTNYGYTF. This chain joins TRBV29-1 and TRBJ1-2; D not resolved. The CDR3 extends over 18 amino acids. The V end was cut by 0 bases, the J end by 0 bases, with 20 bases between. CDR1 is SQVTM, CDR2 ANQGSEA, per germline.

This sequence joins TRBV7-9 and TRBJ1-1; D unresolved. The germline gives CDR1 SEHNR, CDR2 FQNEAQ (reference sequence). CDR3 length equals 13 residues. V gave up 4 bases and J gave up 1 base, with 7 bases separating them. CDR3 nucleotides: TGTGCCAGCAGCTCCTCAGGGAACACTGAAGCTTTCTTT. Its protein is CASSSSGNTEAFF.

This rearrangement joins TRBV28 to TRBJ1-6; 7 bases align to TRBD1. This CDR3 spans 20 amino acids. The J segment lost 3 bases and the V segment lost 3 bases, leaving 17 bases of the junction unmatched. Germline V gene lookup returns CDR1 MDHEN and CDR2 SYDVKM. CDR3 protein: CASSLAVKGQRTVYNSPLHF. CDR3 nucleotide sequence: TGTGCCAGCAGTTTGGCAGTTAAGGGACAGCGAACCGTCTATAATTCACCCCTCCACTTT.

The chain is built from TRBV10-2 and TRBJ2-2, with 8 bases fitting TRBD2. The V gene end was trimmed by 6 bases and the J gene end by 0 bases; junction bases not matched to a gene: 15. CDR3 length equals 19 residues. CDR1 and CDR2 from the germline V gene are WSHSY and SAAADI. The CDR3 is CASRIPSSGGPANTGELFF. The CDR3 coding sequence is TGCGCCAGCAGGATTCCCTCCAGCGGGGGCCCCGCGAACACCGGGGAGCTGTTTTTT.

V usage is TRBV11-2 and J usage is TRBJ2-1; possible D gene TRBD1, 6 bases. Germline lookup yields CDR1 SGHAT and CDR2 FQNNGV. The V gene lost 1 base and the J gene lost 7 bases, with 11 bases spanning the gap. This CDR3 region has 14 residues. Here the CDR3 reads CASSLGTDRNEQFF. As DNA, the CDR3 is TGTGCCAGCAGCTTAGGGACAGACCGGAATGAGCAGTTCTTC. The full variable domain, with the rest looked up from reference TRBV11-2 and TRBJ2-1, is EAGVAQSPRYKIIEKRQSVAFWCNPISGHATLYWYQQILGQGPKLLIQFQNNGVVDDSQLPKDRFSAERLKGVDSTLKIQPAKLEDSAVYLCASSLGTDRNEQFFGPGTRLTVL.